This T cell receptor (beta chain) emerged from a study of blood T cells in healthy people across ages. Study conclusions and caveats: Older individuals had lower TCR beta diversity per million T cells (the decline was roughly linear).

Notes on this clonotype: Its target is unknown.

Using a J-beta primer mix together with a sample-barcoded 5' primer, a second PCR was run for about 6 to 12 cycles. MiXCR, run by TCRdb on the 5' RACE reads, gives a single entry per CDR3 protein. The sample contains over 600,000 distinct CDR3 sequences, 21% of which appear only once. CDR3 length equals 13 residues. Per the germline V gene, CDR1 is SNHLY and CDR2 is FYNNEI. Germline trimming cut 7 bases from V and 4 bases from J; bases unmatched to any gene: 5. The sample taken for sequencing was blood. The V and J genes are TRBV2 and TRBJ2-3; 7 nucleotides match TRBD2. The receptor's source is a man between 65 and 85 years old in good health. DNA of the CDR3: TGTGCCAGCATGGGGGGGATCTCAGATACGCAGTATTTT. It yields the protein CASMGGISDTQYF.